The 22 T cell receptor beta chains in this list originate from one sample, sequenced in a study of cytomegalovirus exposure and HLA in healthy donors. 13 Jbeta primers and 60 Vbeta primers were used for the PCR. The table came from immunoSEQ multiplex PCR; TCRdb's copy has only in-frame clones and leaves some out. Listed are 120,000 to 150,000 clones; under 3.5% falls within the top ten. What was sequenced was PBMCs. The receptors here all came from a man aged 40-50 years in good health and CMV-seronegative.

This rearrangement joins TRBV4-2 to TRBJ1-2; no clear D gene. The V end lost 0 bases, the J end lost 6 bases, and 14 bases lay between the germline ends. The germline gives CDR1 LGHNA, CDR2 YNFKEQ. There are 15 residues in the CDR3. CDR3 region: CASSQETGVWDGYTF. The CDR3 region has the DNA TGTGCCAGCAGCCAAGAAACGGGAGTTTGGGATGGCTACACCTTC.

The chain is built from TRBV7-2 and TRBJ1-1; 7 nucleotides align to TRBD1. Germline assignment: CDR1 SGHTA and CDR2 FQGNSA. Trimming removed 0 bases from V and 4 bases from J; junction bases left unmatched: 11. The CDR3 sequence is 17 residues long. The CDR3 DNA is TGTGCCAGCAGCTTAGCCGGGACAGACTTATGGGCCACTGAAGCTTTCTTT. Translating it yields CASSLAGTDLWATEAFF.

CDR3 protein: CASSHSTASTDTQYF. The CDR3 region has the DNA TGTGCCAGCAGCCACTCGACAGCCTCCACAGATACGCAGTATTTT. The chain recombines TRBV4-2 with TRBJ2-3; a possible D gene is TRBD1 (5 bases). The CDR3 is 15 amino acids. V was shortened by 3 bases and J by 2 bases, with 12 bases between the two germline ends. CDR1 is LGHNA, CDR2 YNFKEQ, per germline.

The chain combines TRBV7-2 with TRBJ2-7; maybe TRBD2 (5 bases). This CDR3 is built from 15 residues. The V end lost 0 bases, the J end lost 4 bases, and 13 bases lay between the germline ends. CDR1 SGHTA and CDR2 FQGNSA come from the germline V gene. CDR3 residues: CASSLAGLEEYEQYF. The CDR3 nucleotides are TGTGCCAGCAGCTTAGCCGGTCTGGAGGAATACGAGCAGTACTTC.

In DNA form, the CDR3 reads TGTGCCAGCAGTGAAGCATTAGGGGGATTAAGCTATGGCTACACCTTC. Its protein product is CASSEALGGLSYGYTF. The genes are TRBV6-1 and TRBJ1-2, with D tentatively TRBD1 (6 bases). Between the trimmed V and J ends, which lost 0 bases and 4 bases, there was a span of 15 bases. The CDR3 runs 16 residues. Germline loops: CDR1 MNHNS, CDR2 SASEGT.

The genes are TRBV5-1 and TRBJ1-2; no clear D gene. Per germline, CDR1 SGHRS and CDR2 YFSETQ. The CDR3 is made up of 15 amino acids. Trimming stripped 0 bases from V and 3 bases from J, with 12 bases between. The CDR3 spells CASSLDGIRDYGYTF. Here the CDR3 DNA reads TGCGCCAGCAGCTTGGATGGCATTCGGGACTATGGCTACACCTTC.

For this clone: The same CDR3 is also encoded by other DNA sequences in this sample. This sequence joins TRBV7-9 and TRBJ1-6, with 10 bases identical to TRBD1. The CDR3 has 16 residues. Germline V gene sequence: CDR1 SEHNR, CDR2 FQNEAQ (reference sequence). V was pared by 5 bases and J by 3 bases, with 4 bases of the junction left unmatched. Written as DNA, the CDR3 is TGTGCCAGCAGCAGGGGACAGGGGAACTATAATTCACCCCTCCACTTT. Its translation is CASSRGQGNYNSPLHF. The full variable domain, rest sourced from reference TRBV7-9 and TRBJ1-6, is DTGVSQNPRHKITKRGQNVTFRCDPISEHNRLYWYRQTLGQGPEFLTYFQNEAQLEKSRLLSDRFSAERPKGSFSTLEIQRTEQGDSAMYLCASSRGQGNYNSPLHFGNGTRLTVT.

The chain joins TRBV5-1 to TRBJ1-6, with D possibly being TRBD1 (5 bases). Germline CDR1 is SGHRS and CDR2 is YFSETQ. V was clipped by 3 bases and J by 7 bases, with 11 bases between them. The CDR3 has 14 amino acids. CDR3 sequence: CASSSGGENSPLHF. Written as DNA, the CDR3 is TGCGCCAGCAGCTCGGGGGGGGAGAATTCACCCCTCCACTTT. Using reference TRBV5-1 and TRBJ1-6 for the parts outside the CDR3, the full variable domain is KAGVTQTPRYLIKTRGQQVTLSCSPISGHRSVSWYQQTPGQGLQFLFEYFSETQRNKGNFPGRFSGRQFSNSRSEMNVSTLELGDSALYLCASSSGGENSPLHFGNGTRLTVT.

The chain recombines TRBV29-1 with TRBJ2-7; tentative D call: TRBD1 (6 bases). With 5 bases removed from V and 2 bases from J, the gap between germline ends came to 10 bases. Germline CDR1 and CDR2: SQVTM and ANQGSEA. This CDR3 region has 12 residues. CDR3 sequence (DNA): TGCAGCGTTCCAGGGGCAGCCTACGAGCAGTACTTC. Translation gives CSVPGAAYEQYF.

The V call is TRBV28, the J call TRBJ2-7; D is perhaps TRBD1 (5 bases). Deletions cut 5 bases from V and 0 bases from J, with 8 bases between. Germline V gene sequence: CDR1 MDHEN, CDR2 SYDVKM. The CDR3 consists of 13 residues. CDR3: CASSGQISYEQYF. The CDR3 DNA reads TGTGCCAGCAGTGGACAAATCTCCTACGAGCAGTACTTC.

The chain links TRBV11-1 to TRBJ2-1; TRBD2 might be the D (7 bases). The germline V gene has CDR1 SGHAT and CDR2 FQDESV (reference sequence). V gave up 5 bases and J gave up 0 bases, with 20 bases separating them. This CDR3 is built from 18 residues. The CDR3 region has the DNA TGTGCCAGCAGCACCAACTTTGGGGGGGGCCTCTCCTACAATGAGCAGTTCTTC. Encoded protein: CASSTNFGGGLSYNEQFF.

The chain links TRBV11-2 to TRBJ2-7, with D perhaps matching TRBD2 (6 bases). Germline values: CDR1 SGHAT, CDR2 FQNNGV. There are 15 residues in the CDR3. Trimming shortened V by 2 bases and J by 7 bases, and 18 bases separated the two germline ends. The CDR3 spells CASSLWGPDRGEQYF. The CDR3 DNA is TGTGCCAGCAGCTTATGGGGCCCTGACCGGGGGGAGCAGTACTTC.

The CDR3 DNA reads TGTGCCAGCAGCCACCATGGGGGGGAGATAATGGTTTCACCCCTCCACTTT. Its translation: CASSHHGGEIMVSPLHF. V gene TRBV9 combines with J gene TRBJ1-6; D perhaps matches TRBD1 (5 bases). V was cut by 4 bases and J by 9 bases, with 23 bases left in between. Germline CDR1 is SGDLS and CDR2 is YYNGEE. The CDR3 runs to 17 residues.

The V call is TRBV5-5, the J call TRBJ2-3; TRBD2 matches at 7 bases. CDR1 and CDR2 (germline): SGHKS, YYEKEE (reference sequence). Trimming removed 1 base from V and 6 bases from J; junction bases left unmatched: 11. CDR3 length: 16 amino acids. The CDR3 bases are TGTGCCAGCAGCTTGTCGGGGCGGGGGATTTTGGATACGCAGTATTTT. Translation gives CASSLSGRGILDTQYF. Full variable domain (missing parts from reference TRBV5-5 and TRBJ2-3): DAGVTQSPTHLIKTRGQQVTLRCSPISGHKSVSWYQQVLGQGPQFIFQYYEKEERGRGNFPDRFSARQFPNYSSELNVNALLLGDSALYLCASSLSGRGILDTQYFGPGTRLTVL.

This sequence joins TRBV12-5 and TRBJ1-2; D is possibly TRBD1 (6 bases). Trimming left V 0 bases short and J 4 bases short, with 18 bases between. The germline V gene has CDR1 LGHNT and CDR2 FRNRAP. This CDR3 is built from 17 residues. The CDR3 region has the DNA TGTGCTAGTGGTTTGGTCGTCCAGGGGCGGGTTAGCTATGGCTACACCTTC. This gives the protein CASGLVVQGRVSYGYTF.

This chain connects TRBV5-4 to TRBJ2-1; TRBD2 aligns across 12 bases. The J segment lost 10 bases and the V segment lost 4 bases, leaving 12 bases of the junction unmatched. The CDR3 is 16 amino acids. Germline lookup yields CDR1 SGHNT and CDR2 YYREEE (reference sequence). The CDR3 sequence is CASSPPRTSGAGEQFF. The DNA for the CDR3 is TGTGCCAGCAGCCCCCCTCGGACTAGCGGGGCGGGAGAGCAGTTCTTC.

The rearrangement links TRBV5-1 to TRBJ1-1, with 7 bases matching TRBD1. The V gene's germline CDR1 is SGHRS and CDR2 YFSETQ. Trimming removed 3 bases from V and 1 base from J; junction bases left unmatched: 9. CDR3 size: 16 residues. CDR3 sequence reads: CASSYSPGTENTEAFF. The CDR3 DNA reads TGCGCCAGCAGCTACTCTCCCGGGACAGAGAACACTGAAGCTTTCTTT.

The chain employs TRBV7-6 and TRBJ1-5; 7 bases align to TRBD1. The CDR3 totals 13 residues. V trimming: 6 bases; J trimming: 5 bases; junction bases outside the gene matches: 4. Germline V CDR1 and CDR2: SGHVS, FNYEAQ. The CDR3 nucleotides read TGTGCCAGCAGTTTCCAGGGGGATCAGCCCCAGCATTTT. As protein: CASSFQGDQPQHF. The variable domain in full, completed from reference TRBV7-6 and TRBJ1-5, reads GAGVSQSPRYKVTKRGQDVALRCDPISGHVSLYWYRQALGQGPEFLTYFNYEAQQDKSGLPNDRFSAERPEGSISTLTIQRTEQRDSAMYRCASSFQGDQPQHFGDGTRLSIL.

This chain uses TRBV4-3 with TRBJ2-1; possible D gene TRBD2, 5 bases. Germline V gene data show CDR1 as LGHNA and CDR2 as YSLEER. Trimming stripped 1 base from V and 2 bases from J, with 9 bases between. The CDR3 spans 15 residues. DNA of the CDR3: TGCGCCAGCAGCCAAGGAGACGGGGCCTACAATGAGCAGTTCTTC. Translating it yields CASSQGDGAYNEQFF.

The rearrangement joins TRBV4-2 to TRBJ2-7, with unresolved D. V was cut by 1 base and J by 4 bases, with 8 bases left in between. CDR1 and CDR2 (germline): LGHNA, YNFKEQ. There are 13 residues in the CDR3. CDR3 protein: CASSQVASYEQYF. The CDR3 nucleotides are TGTGCCAGCAGCCAAGTTGCCAGTTACGAGCAGTACTTC.

The chain couples TRBV6-1 to TRBJ2-4; 7 positions agree with TRBD2. Trimming at V came to 6 bases and at J to 7 bases, leaving 6 bases not matched to a gene. Germline CDR1 is MNHNS and CDR2 is SASEGT. There are 13 residues in the CDR3. As DNA, the CDR3 is TGTGCCAGCAGAAACCGGGGGGAGAACATTCAGTACTTC. Residues: CASRNRGENIQYF.

The gene calls are TRBV7-9 and TRBJ1-1; 10 positions match TRBD1. This CDR3 spans 15 amino acids. Germline CDR1 is SEHNR and CDR2 is FQNEAQ (reference sequence). With V trimmed by 5 bases and J by 7 bases, 10 bases remained unmatched. The CDR3 DNA is TGTGCCAGCAGCCCCGGGACAGGGGCATTATTTGAAGCTTTCTTT. This translates into CASSPGTGALFEAFF.